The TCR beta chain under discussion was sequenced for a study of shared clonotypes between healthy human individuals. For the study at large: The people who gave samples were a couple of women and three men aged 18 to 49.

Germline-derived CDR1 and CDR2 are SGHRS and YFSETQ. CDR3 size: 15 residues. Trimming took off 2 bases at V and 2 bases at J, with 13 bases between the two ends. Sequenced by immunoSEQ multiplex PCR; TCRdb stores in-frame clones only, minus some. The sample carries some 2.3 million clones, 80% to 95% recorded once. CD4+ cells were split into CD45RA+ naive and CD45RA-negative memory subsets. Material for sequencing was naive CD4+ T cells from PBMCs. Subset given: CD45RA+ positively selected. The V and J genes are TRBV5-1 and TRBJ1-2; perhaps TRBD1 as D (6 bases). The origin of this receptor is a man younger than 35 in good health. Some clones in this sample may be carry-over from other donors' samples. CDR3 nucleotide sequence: TGCGCCAGCAGCTTCCTAACAGGGCTAAACTATGGCTACACCTTC. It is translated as CASSFLTGLNYGYTF. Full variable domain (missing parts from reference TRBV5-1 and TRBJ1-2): KAGVTQTPRYLIKTRGQQVTLSCSPISGHRSVSWYQQTPGQGLQFLFEYFSETQRNKGNFPGRFSGRQFSNSRSEMNVSTLELGDSALYLCASSFLTGLNYGYTFGSGTRLTVV.